This T cell receptor (beta chain) came from a study of CD4+ T cells in melanoma. Findings of the study overall: Diverse differentiation states were reported for melanoma neoantigen-specific CD4+ T cells. A reported correlation linked neoantigen-specific CD4+ T cells to CD8+, macrophage and B cell function.

CDR3 length: 13 amino acids. V was shortened by 2 bases and J by 7 bases, with 12 bases between the two germline ends. The germline V gene has CDR1 SGHTA and CDR2 FQGTGA. About this clone itself: Its antigen is unidentified.

Assay: immunoSEQ multiplex PCR; the TCRdb copy retains only in-frame clones and omits some. The data show a few thousand clones, with about 70% seen just once and 30% held by the top ten. The sequence was obtained from a human donor with melanoma. Source material: cells from a culture (not recorded whether cultured in vitro). The V call is TRBV7-3, the J call TRBJ2-7; unclear D gene. CDR3 sequence: CASSLGPLGEQYF. CDR3 DNA sequence: TGTGCCAGCAGCTTAGGACCCCTGGGGGAGCAGTACTTC.